The 16 T cell receptor beta chains in this list originate from one sample, sequenced in a study of PD-L1 blockade in urothelial cancer. Repertoires were generated with immunoSEQ multiplex PCR, while TCRdb's copy carries only in-frame clones and drops some. Of about 41,000 clones in the sample, 70% to 90% were seen once. Indicated time point: peripheral blood 6 weeks after treatment start. Sample: PBMCs, taken around atezolizumab (anti-PD-L1) treatment. Receptors originate from a man between 65 and 79 years old with urothelial cancer.

The rearrangement joins TRBV19 to TRBJ2-3; no definite D call. V was cut by 6 bases and J by 6 bases, with 13 bases left in between. The CDR3 runs to 13 residues. Germline CDR1 reads LNHDA; CDR2 reads SQIVND (reference sequence). The CDR3 here is CASSSFLVDTQYF. In nucleotides, the CDR3 is TGTGCCAGTAGCTCTTTTCTAGTGGATACGCAGTATTTT.

The J gene is TRBJ2-7, the V gene TRBV27; a possible D gene is TRBD2 (6 bases). Trimming took 3 bases from V and 8 from J, leaving 17 bases between them. There are 14 residues in the CDR3. The germline V gene has CDR1 MNHEY and CDR2 SMNVEV (reference sequence). CDR3 loop: CASSFRDGGYQQYF. CDR3 coding DNA: TGTGCCAGCAGTTTTAGGGACGGGGGTTACCAGCAGTACTTC.

This clone appeared a few times. The rearrangement uses TRBV19 and TRBJ1-1, with 8 bases that match TRBD1. Germline V lookup: CDR1 LNHDA, CDR2 SQIVND (reference sequence). Losses at the gene ends were 4 bases for V and 7 bases for J; bases not matched to a gene: 5. The CDR3 is 13 amino acids. This chain's CDR3 is CASSTRDRNEAFF. DNA of the CDR3: TGTGCCAGTAGTACGAGGGACAGGAATGAAGCTTTCTTT. The whole variable domain, remainder taken from reference TRBV19 and TRBJ1-1, is DGGITQSPKYLFRKEGQNVTLSCEQNLNHDAMYWYRQDPGQGLRLIYYSQIVNDFQKGDIAEGYSVSREKKESFPLTVTSAQKNPTAFYLCASSTRDRNEAFFGQGTRLTVV.

This clone was observed a single time. The genes are TRBV27 and TRBJ1-2, with 8 bases aligning to TRBD1. The CDR3 totals 16 residues. Germline V gene data show CDR1 as MNHEY and CDR2 as SMNVEV (reference sequence). V shed 6 bases and J 9 bases; nucleotides not matched to a gene: 18. CDR3 coding DNA: TGTGCCAGCAGCCAAAGAACCGGGACAGGTAAAAGGAGCTACACCTTC. Protein: CASSQRTGTGKRSYTF.

The J gene is TRBJ1-1, the V gene TRBV10-1, with D possibly matching TRBD1 (5 bases). The CDR3 contains 15 residues. The V end was cut by 3 bases, the J end by 0 bases, with 11 bases between. Germline assignment: CDR1 WNHNN and CDR2 SYGVQD (reference sequence). The chain's CDR3 is CASSDGGLMNTEAFF. The CDR3 nucleotides read TGCGCCAGCAGTGACGGGGGTTTGATGAACACTGAAGCTTTCTTT.

J is TRBJ2-5 and V is TRBV9; TRBD2 matches at 9 bases. There are 15 residues in the CDR3. The V segment lost 4 bases and the J segment 5 bases; nucleotides outside the gene matches: 9. The germline CDR1 and CDR2 sequences are SGDLS and YYNGEE. For the CDR3, the DNA is TGTGCCAGCAGCCTCGGGGCGGGAGGGGGGGAGACCCAGTACTTC. It is translated as CASSLGAGGGETQYF.

The gene calls are TRBV10-3 and TRBJ2-7; TRBD2 might be the D (6 bases). The germline V and J ends were trimmed by 7 bases and 1 base, with 17 bases remaining between them. Germline values: CDR1 ENHRY, CDR2 SYGVKD. The CDR3 has 15 amino acids. The CDR3 region has the DNA TGTGCCATCAATTTCGGAGGGGATCCATCCTACGAGCAGTACTTC. Translating gives CAINFGGDPSYEQYF.

The genes are TRBV29-1 and TRBJ2-7; 9 nucleotides line up with TRBD2. The germline V gene encodes CDR1 SQVTM and CDR2 ANQGSEA. The CDR3 consists of 17 residues. V shed 7 bases, J shed 2 bases, and the junction held 18 bases outside the gene matches. The CDR3 sequence is CSALREASGISPYEQYF. The DNA of the CDR3 is TGCAGCGCCCTCAGGGAGGCTAGCGGGATCTCCCCCTACGAGCAGTACTTC.

The chain links TRBV7-9 to TRBJ2-3; 12 positions match TRBD1. Germline CDR1 is SEHNR and CDR2 is FQNEAQ (reference sequence). Trimming took 4 bases from V and 4 from J; bases not matched to a gene: 6. This CDR3 spans 16 amino acids. The CDR3 nucleotides read TGTGCCAGCAGCTCTAACCGGGACAGGGGGCCAGATACGCAGTATTTT. As protein: CASSSNRDRGPDTQYF.

The chain recombines TRBV10-3 with TRBJ2-1; a weak D match, TRBD1 (6 bases). The V end was cut by 9 bases, the J end by 5 bases, with 14 bases between. In germline, CDR1 is ENHRY, CDR2 SYGVKD. The CDR3 has 13 amino acids. The CDR3 region is CAIRGYTDNEQFF. CDR3 nucleotides: TGTGCCATTAGGGGGTACACGGACAATGAGCAGTTCTTC.

V and J are TRBV5-1 and TRBJ2-7; 8 positions match TRBD1. Germline-derived CDR1 and CDR2 are SGHRS and YFSETQ. The trim removed 0 bases at V and 5 bases at J, leaving 4 bases unmatched. This CDR3 comprises 14 residues. The CDR3 nucleotides read TGCGCCAGCAGCTTGGTCTCAGGGGGCGACGAGCAGTACTTC. Its translation is CASSLVSGGDEQYF. Based on the CDR3 plus reference TRBV5-1 and TRBJ2-7, the full variable domain is KAGVTQTPRYLIKTRGQQVTLSCSPISGHRSVSWYQQTPGQGLQFLFEYFSETQRNKGNFPGRFSGRQFSNSRSEMNVSTLELGDSALYLCASSLVSGGDEQYFGPGTRLTVT.

The chain is built from TRBV30 and TRBJ1-2; D remains unclear. This CDR3 contains 13 residues. V was trimmed by 3 bases and J by 8 bases, leaving 16 bases between them. In germline, CDR1 is GTSNPN, CDR2 SVGIG (reference sequence). The CDR3 DNA follows: TGTGCCTGGAGGAGGCAGCCGGCTGTAGGCTACACCTTC. As protein: CAWRRQPAVGYTF.

The chain couples TRBV10-3 to TRBJ2-7; 8 positions agree with TRBD2. After removal of 3 bases from V and 7 bases from J, the junction contained 11 bases not matched to a gene. The CDR3 is 15 residues long. Per germline, CDR1 ENHRY and CDR2 SYGVKD. The chain's CDR3 is CAISDLDPQRGEQYF. In nucleotides, the CDR3 is TGTGCCATCAGTGACCTCGACCCCCAGCGGGGGGAGCAGTACTTC.

The rearrangement joins TRBV9 to TRBJ2-3, with 9 nucleotides matching TRBD2. The CDR3 runs 16 residues. Losses at the gene ends were 4 bases for V and 3 bases for J; bases not matched to a gene: 9. The germline V gene encodes CDR1 SGDLS and CDR2 YYNGEE. The CDR3 DNA sequence: TGTGCCAGCAGCCCTCGTGGGGCGGGAGGGACAGATACGCAGTATTTT. This encodes CASSPRGAGGTDTQYF.

The chain couples TRBV5-8 to TRBJ1-4; 8 bases map to TRBD1. The CDR3 loop spans 14 amino acids. J lost 8 bases, V lost 5 bases, and 8 bases had no gene match. In germline, CDR1 is SGHTS, CDR2 YDEGEE. CDR3 DNA sequence: TGTGCCAGCAGGGTAGGACAGGGATGGGAAAAACTGTTTTTT. Its translation is CASRVGQGWEKLFF.

With regard to this clone: Mismatch with germline at one junction end may stem from a read error. The chain couples TRBV6-1 to TRBJ2-7; a weak D match, TRBD1 (5 bases). Germline values: CDR1 MNHNS, CDR2 SASEGT. This CDR3 has 13 amino acids. The CDR3 is CASSATPDTSPDF. Here the CDR3 DNA reads TGTGCCAGCAGCGCCACCCCGGACACATCTCCCGACTTC.